This TCR beta chain was recovered during a study of cytomegalovirus exposure and HLA in healthy donors. Overall study context: HLA-typed donors contributed 65 million to 85 million unique TCRs, which were held in an early data release.

For this clone: Antigen unknown.

Overall study results and limits: A list of approximately 160 TCR beta chains associated with cytomegalovirus was given. The study assumed roughly uniform donor sequencing depth for presence/absence analyses.

PCR involved 60 Vbeta and 13 Jbeta primers. Profiled with immunoSEQ multiplex PCR; TCRdb holds only in-frame clones, not every one. The table has about 120,000 clones, 76% seen once; the top ten hold 15% to 20%. Germline CDR1 reads SGHTA; CDR2 reads FQGNSA. The germline V and J ends were trimmed by 4 bases and 11 bases, with 18 bases remaining between them. CDR3 length equals 15 residues. The chain joins TRBV7-2 to TRBJ1-6, with D tentatively TRBD1 (5 bases). The sequencing input was PBMCs. The receptor comes from a man in his fifties or sixties in good health and CMV-seropositive. The CDR3 loop is CASSSVGGRGAPLHF. The CDR3 region has the DNA TGTGCCAGCAGCTCCGTGGGAGGCCGAGGGGCACCCCTCCACTTT. Variable domain in full (rest from reference TRBV7-2 and TRBJ1-6): GAGVSQSPSNKVTEKGKDVELRCDPISGHTALYWYRQSLGQGLEFLIYFQGNSAPDKSGLPSDRFSAERTGGSVSTLTIQRTQQEDSAVYLCASSSVGGRGAPLHFGNGTRLTVT.